This T cell receptor (beta chain) originates from a study of cytomegalovirus exposure and HLA in healthy donors. Study summary: Some 200 million T cells yielded about 120 million unique TCR beta sequences, as an earlier analysis found.

13 Jbeta primers and 60 Vbeta primers were used for the PCR. TCRdb keeps only in-frame clones here, not all; method: immunoSEQ multiplex PCR. Among around 130,000 clones, nearly 85% were seen once, and the ten largest hold about 1.2%. Trimming stripped 1 base from V and 4 bases from J, with 7 bases between. Germline lookup yields CDR1 MNHNS and CDR2 SASEGT. The CDR3 totals 13 residues. The specimen sequenced was PBMCs. The chain employs TRBV6-1 and TRBJ1-1, with D uncertain. This TCR was sampled from a boy younger than 18 in good health and CMV-seronegative. The CDR3, as DNA: TGTGCCAGCAGTGAAGTGAGGAGCACTGAAGCTTTCTTT. As protein: CASSEVRSTEAFF.